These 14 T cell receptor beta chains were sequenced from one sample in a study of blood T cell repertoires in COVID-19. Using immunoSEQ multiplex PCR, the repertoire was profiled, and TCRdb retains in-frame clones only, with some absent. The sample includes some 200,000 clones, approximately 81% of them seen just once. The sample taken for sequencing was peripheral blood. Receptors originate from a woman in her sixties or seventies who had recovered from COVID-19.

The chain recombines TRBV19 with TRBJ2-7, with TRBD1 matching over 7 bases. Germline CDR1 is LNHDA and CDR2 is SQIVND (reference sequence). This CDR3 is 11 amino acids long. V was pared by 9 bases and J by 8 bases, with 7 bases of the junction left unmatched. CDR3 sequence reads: CARLDRPQQYF. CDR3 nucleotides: TGTGCCAGGTTGGACAGGCCGCAGCAGTACTTC.

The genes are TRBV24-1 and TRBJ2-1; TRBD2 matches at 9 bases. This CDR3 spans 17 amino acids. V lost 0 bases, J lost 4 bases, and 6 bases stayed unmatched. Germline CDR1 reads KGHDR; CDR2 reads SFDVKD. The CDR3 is CATSDLSGGGVYNEQFF. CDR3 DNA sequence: TGTGCCACCAGTGATTTGTCTGGCGGGGGGGTTTACAATGAGCAGTTCTTC.

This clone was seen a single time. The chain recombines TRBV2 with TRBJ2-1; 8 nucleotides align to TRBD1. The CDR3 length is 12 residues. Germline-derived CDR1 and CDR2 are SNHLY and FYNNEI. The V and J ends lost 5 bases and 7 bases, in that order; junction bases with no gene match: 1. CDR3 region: CASSNRGNEQFF. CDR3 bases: TGTGCCAGCAGTAACAGGGGGAATGAGCAGTTCTTC.

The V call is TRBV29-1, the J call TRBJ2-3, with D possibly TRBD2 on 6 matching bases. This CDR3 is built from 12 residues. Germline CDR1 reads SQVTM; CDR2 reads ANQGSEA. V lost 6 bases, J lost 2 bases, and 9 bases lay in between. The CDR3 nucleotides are TGCAGCGTAGGACTACTCACAGATACGCAGTATTTT. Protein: CSVGLLTDTQYF.

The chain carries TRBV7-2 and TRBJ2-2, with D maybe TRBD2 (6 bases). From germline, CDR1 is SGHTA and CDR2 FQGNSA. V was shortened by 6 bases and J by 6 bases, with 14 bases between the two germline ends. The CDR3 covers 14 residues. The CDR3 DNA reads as TGTGCCAGCAGACACGGGGGAGGCGCCGGGGAGCTGTTTTTT. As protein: CASRHGGGAGELFF.

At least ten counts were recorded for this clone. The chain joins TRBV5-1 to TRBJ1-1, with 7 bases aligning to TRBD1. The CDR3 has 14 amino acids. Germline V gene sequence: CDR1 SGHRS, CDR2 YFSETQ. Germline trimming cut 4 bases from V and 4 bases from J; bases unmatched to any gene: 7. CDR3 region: CASSQQGSGTEAFF. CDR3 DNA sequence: TGCGCCAGCAGCCAACAGGGGAGCGGCACTGAAGCTTTCTTT.

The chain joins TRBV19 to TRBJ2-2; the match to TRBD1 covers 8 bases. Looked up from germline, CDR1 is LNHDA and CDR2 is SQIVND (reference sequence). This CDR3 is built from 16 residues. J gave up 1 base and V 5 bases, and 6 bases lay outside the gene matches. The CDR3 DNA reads TGTGCCAGTAGTCCCACCGGGACAGGGAACACCGGGGAGCTGTTTTTT. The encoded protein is CASSPTGTGNTGELFF.

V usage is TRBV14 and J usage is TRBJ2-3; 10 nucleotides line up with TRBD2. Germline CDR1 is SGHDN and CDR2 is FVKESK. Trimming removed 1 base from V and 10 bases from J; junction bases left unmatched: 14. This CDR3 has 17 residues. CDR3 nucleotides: TGTGCCAGCAGCCAAGGTTTAGCGGGGGGACCGCACGTCCCGCAGTATTTT. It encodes CASSQGLAGGPHVPQYF. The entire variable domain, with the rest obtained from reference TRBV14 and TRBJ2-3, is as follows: EAGVTQFPSHSVIEKGQTVTLRCDPISGHDNLYWYRRVMGKEIKFLLHFVKESKQDESGMPNNRFLAERTGGTYSTLKVQPAELEDSGVYFCASSQGLAGGPHVPQYFGPGTRLTVL.

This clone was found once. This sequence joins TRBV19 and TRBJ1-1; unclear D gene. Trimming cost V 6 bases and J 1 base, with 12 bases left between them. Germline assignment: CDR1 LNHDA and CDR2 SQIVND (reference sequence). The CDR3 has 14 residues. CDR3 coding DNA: TGTGCCAGTAGCCAGGTGGCAGGGAACACTGAAGCTTTCTTT. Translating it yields CASSQVAGNTEAFF.

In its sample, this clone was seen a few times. The CDR3 sequence: CASGLIMTGGYEQYF. The CDR3 DNA reads as TGTGCTAGTGGTTTGATCATGACAGGGGGCTACGAGCAGTACTTC. The V gene is TRBV12-5, the J gene TRBJ2-7, with TRBD1 matching over 9 bases. Germline V CDR1 and CDR2: LGHNT, FRNRAP. J was trimmed by 3 bases and V by 2 bases; bases with no gene match: 5. The CDR3 is made up of 15 amino acids.

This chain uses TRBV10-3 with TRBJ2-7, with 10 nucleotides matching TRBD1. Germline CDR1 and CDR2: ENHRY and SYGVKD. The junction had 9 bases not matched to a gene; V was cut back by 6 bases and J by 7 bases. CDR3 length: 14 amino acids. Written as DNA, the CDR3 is TGTGCCATCAGCGCACGGGACAGGGGTTTTGAGCAGTACTTC. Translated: CAISARDRGFEQYF.

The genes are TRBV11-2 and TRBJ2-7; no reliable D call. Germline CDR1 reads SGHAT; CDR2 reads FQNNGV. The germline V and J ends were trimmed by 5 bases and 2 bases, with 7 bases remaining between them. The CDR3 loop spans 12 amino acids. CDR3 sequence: CASSPTPYEQYF. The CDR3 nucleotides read TGTGCCAGCAGCCCGACTCCCTACGAGCAGTACTTC.

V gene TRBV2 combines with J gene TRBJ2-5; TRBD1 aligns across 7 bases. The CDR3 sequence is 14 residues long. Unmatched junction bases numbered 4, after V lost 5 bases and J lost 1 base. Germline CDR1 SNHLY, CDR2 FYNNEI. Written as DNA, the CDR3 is TGTGCCAGCAGTTACGGGACAGCCCAAGAGACCCAGTACTTC. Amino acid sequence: CASSYGTAQETQYF.

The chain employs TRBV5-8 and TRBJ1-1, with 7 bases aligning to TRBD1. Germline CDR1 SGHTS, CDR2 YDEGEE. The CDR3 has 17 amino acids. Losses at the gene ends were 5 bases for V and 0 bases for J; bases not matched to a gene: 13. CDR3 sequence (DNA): TGTGCCAGCAGGAGGACAGGACTGTTATCCATGAACACTGAAGCTTTCTTT. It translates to CASRRTGLLSMNTEAFF.